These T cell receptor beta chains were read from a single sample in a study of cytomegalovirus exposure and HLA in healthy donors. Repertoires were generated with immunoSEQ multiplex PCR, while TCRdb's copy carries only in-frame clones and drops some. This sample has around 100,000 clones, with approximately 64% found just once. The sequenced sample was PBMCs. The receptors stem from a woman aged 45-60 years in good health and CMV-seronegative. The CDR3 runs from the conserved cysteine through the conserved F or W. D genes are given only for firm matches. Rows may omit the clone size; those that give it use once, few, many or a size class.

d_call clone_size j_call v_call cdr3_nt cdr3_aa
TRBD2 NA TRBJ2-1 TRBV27 TGTGCCAACAGATACGGGGGGAGCTCCTACAATGAGCAGTTCTTC CANRYGGSSYNEQFF
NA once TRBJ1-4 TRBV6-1 TGTGCCAGCAGTGGCGACAGAAAACTGTTTTTT CASSGDRKLFF
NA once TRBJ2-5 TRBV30 TGTGCCTGGAGTCCAGGCTCGGGTAGCGGACAACAAGAGACCCAGTACTTC CAWSPGSGSGQQETQYF
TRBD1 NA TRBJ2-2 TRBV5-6 TGTGCCAGCAGCACCGACCGGGACAGTTACACCGGGGAGCTGTTTTTT CASSTDRDSYTGELFF
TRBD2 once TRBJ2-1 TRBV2 TGTGCCAGCCGTCCCGGGACTAGCGGGGGAAAGCAGTTCTTC CASRPGTSGGKQFF
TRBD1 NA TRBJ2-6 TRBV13 TGTGCCAGCAGCCAAATAGGGACAGGGGGCTCTGGGGCCAACGTCCTGACTTTC CASSQIGTGGSGANVLTF
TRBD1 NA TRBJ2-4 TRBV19 TGTGCCAGTAGTCCGACCGGACAGGGAAACATTCAGTACTTC CASSPTGQGNIQYF
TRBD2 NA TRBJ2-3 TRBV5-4 TGTGCCAGCAGCTTTTTGGGAGGGGGCACAGATACGCAGTATTTT CASSFLGGGTDTQYF
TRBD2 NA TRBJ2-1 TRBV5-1 TGCGCCAGCAGCTCCAAGACTAGCGGGAGGTCCTCCTACAATGAGCAGTTCTTC CASSSKTSGRSSYNEQFF
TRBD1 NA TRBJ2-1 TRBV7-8 TGTGCCAGCAGCCTCTCGACAGGGAGTGGCTCCTACAATGAGCAGTTCTTC CASSLSTGSGSYNEQFF
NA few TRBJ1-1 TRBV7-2 TGTGCCAGCAGCCCCGGGGGGGCTGAAGCTTTCTTT CASSPGGAEAFF
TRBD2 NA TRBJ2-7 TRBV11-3 TGTGCCAGCAGCAAGACTAGCGGGAGCTACGAGCAGTACTTC CASSKTSGSYEQYF
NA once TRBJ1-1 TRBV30 TGTGCCTGGGTCCCGGCAGGGGTACACACAAGGTACACTGAAGCTTTCTTT CAWVPAGVHTRYTEAFF
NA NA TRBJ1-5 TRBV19 TGTGCCAGTAGTAAGTGGGGCCCCAGCAATCAGCCCCAGCATTTT CASSKWGPSNQPQHF
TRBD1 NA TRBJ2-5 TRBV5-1 TGCGCCAGCAGCTTGGTTCTGGACAGGGTTCAAGAGACCCAGTACTTC CASSLVLDRVQETQYF
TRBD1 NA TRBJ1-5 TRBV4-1 TGCGCCAGCAGCCCGTACAGGGGCGCGAGGCAGCCCCAGCATTTT CASSPYRGARQPQHF
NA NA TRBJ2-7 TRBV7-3 TGTGCCAGCAGCTTAATGTCTGGGAGCTCCTACGAGCAGTACTTC CASSLMSGSSYEQYF
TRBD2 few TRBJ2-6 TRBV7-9 TGTGCCAGCAGTCGACCGGGAGGTTACTCTGGGGCCAACGTCCTGACTTTC CASSRPGGYSGANVLTF
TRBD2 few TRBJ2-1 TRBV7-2 TGTGCCAGCAACCGCGGGGGAACCTACAATGAGCAGTTCTTC CASNRGGTYNEQFF
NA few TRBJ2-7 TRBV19 TGTGCCAGTAGTACCGACACGGTGTACGAGCAGTACTTC CASSTDTVYEQYF
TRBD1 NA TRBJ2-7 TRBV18 TGTGCCAGCTCATCCCGGGACAGGGGCTACGAGCAGTACTTC CASSSRDRGYEQYF
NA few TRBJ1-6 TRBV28 TGTGCTTTGGGCCAGGGCCTGGATAATTCACCCCTCCACTTT CALGQGLDNSPLHF
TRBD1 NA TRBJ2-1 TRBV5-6 TGTGCCAGCAGCTTTGTCCCATTTCCTATGGAGACAGGGTCTCGGGAGCAGTTCTTC CASSFVPFPMETGSREQFF
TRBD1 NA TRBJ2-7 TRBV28 TGTGCCAGCAGGTCCGGGACAGCCATCTCCTACGAGCAGTACTTC CASRSGTAISYEQYF
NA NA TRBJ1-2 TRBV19 TGTGCCAGTAAACAAGCTGGGCATGGCTACACCTTC CASKQAGHGYTF
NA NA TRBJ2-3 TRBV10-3 TGTGCCATCGGTAAAGAGACAGATACGCAGTATTTT CAIGKETDTQYF
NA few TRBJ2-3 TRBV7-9 TGTGCCAGCAGACGTACAGATACCACAGATACGCAGTATTTT CASRRTDTTDTQYF
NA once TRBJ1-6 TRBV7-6 TGTGCCAGCAGCTCCACAGGGAGCTCCTATAATTCACCCCTCCACTTT CASSSTGSSYNSPLHF
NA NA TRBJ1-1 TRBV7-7 TGTGCCAGCAGCTCCGGGGCAGGGGCTGAAGCTTTCTTT CASSSGAGAEAFF
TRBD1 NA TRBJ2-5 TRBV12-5 TGTGCTAGTGGCGGGACAGATCACCAAGAGACCCAGTACTTC CASGGTDHQETQYF
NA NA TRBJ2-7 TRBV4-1 TGCGCCAGCAGCCAAAATAGCTACGAGCAGTACTTC CASSQNSYEQYF
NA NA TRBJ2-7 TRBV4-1 TGCGCCAGCAGCCAGGCAGACAGATCCTACGAGCAGTACTTC CASSQADRSYEQYF
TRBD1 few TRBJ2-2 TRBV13 TGTGCCAGCAGCTCAAGACAAGGGACAGGGGGCGGCGCCGGGGAGCTGTTTTTT CASSSRQGTGGGAGELFF
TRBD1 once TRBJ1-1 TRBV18 TGTGCTAGCTCTCCGGACAGGGGCTCTATATTGAACACTGAAGCTTTCTTT CASSPDRGSILNTEAFF
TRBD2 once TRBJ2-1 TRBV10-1 TGCGCCAGCAGTGAGTTTACTAGCGGGGGGGCCTCTGAGCAGTTCTTC CASSEFTSGGASEQFF